This T cell receptor beta chain came from a study of vaccination effects on CD4 cells after COVID-19. Overall study context: Either the mRNA-1273 or the BNT162b2 vaccine was given to participants as two doses.

Sequencing followed a ViraFEST assay step that expanded antigen-specific CD4+ T cells with viral peptide pools. An approximately ten-day culture period preceded the isolation of CD4+ T cells. This individual tested PCR-positive for SARS-CoV-2 infection between March and December 2020. On this clone: Its antigen is currently unknown.

Assay used: immunoSEQ multiplex PCR; TCRdb lists only in-frame clones, some missing. The table lists some 30,000 clones, under 85% of them singletons. Findings and limits, study-wide: Infection- and vaccine-induced clones contracted markedly late after vaccination.

Trimming at V came to 4 bases and at J to 12 bases, leaving 4 bases not matched to a gene. From germline, CDR1 is DFQATT and CDR2 SNEGSKA (reference sequence). The CDR3 totals 11 residues. The receptor was derived from a human donor who had a prior SARS-CoV-2 infection. The J gene is TRBJ1-1, the V gene TRBV20-1, with 11 bases fitting TRBD1. The sequenced sample was CD4+ T cells from PBMCs cultured with a peptide pool, obtained before COVID-19 vaccination. CDR3 coding DNA: TGCAGTGCTATGGACAGGGGGCAAACTTTCTTT. Its protein is CSAMDRGQTFF.